The 22 T cell receptor beta chains below were found in one sample sequenced in a study of graft-versus-host responses after intestinal transplantation. Which antigens these TCRs recognize remains unknown. The table came from immunoSEQ multiplex PCR; TCRdb's copy has only in-frame clones and leaves some out. The table shows 110,000 to 150,000 clones, with nearly 95% occurring only once. The material was unstimulated CD4+ T cells sorted from spleen or lymph node cells, obtained before intestinal transplant. The receptor source for this set is a human donor who received an intestinal transplant.

V usage is TRBV28 and J usage is TRBJ1-4; no reliable D call. The V end was cut by 5 bases, the J end by 4 bases, with 8 bases between. This CDR3 is built from 13 residues. Per the germline V gene, CDR1 is MDHEN and CDR2 is SYDVKM. CDR3 region: CASSNGLNEKLFF. CDR3 in DNA: TGTGCCAGCAGTAACGGGCTTAATGAAAAACTGTTTTTT.

The chain uses TRBV11-2 and TRBJ2-7; 7 bases map to TRBD2. Germline V gene data show CDR1 as SGHAT and CDR2 as FQNNGV. J lost 1 base, V lost 2 bases, and 5 bases had no gene match. This CDR3 has 15 amino acids. CDR3 protein: CASSLSGVSSYEQYF. The CDR3 nucleotides read TGTGCCAGCAGCTTAAGCGGGGTCTCGTCCTACGAGCAGTACTTC.

The CDR3 DNA follows: TGTGCCAGCAGTTTGTTAGGGGGGAGCTCCTACAATGAGCAGTTCTTC. Protein sequence: CASSLLGGSSYNEQFF. This chain joins TRBV28 and TRBJ2-1, with D perhaps assigned TRBD1 or TRBD2 (6 bases each). This CDR3 is built from 16 residues. Trimming pared 3 bases from V and 0 bases from J, leaving 12 bases between. Germline CDR1 MDHEN, CDR2 SYDVKM.

The gene calls are TRBV30 and TRBJ1-3; a possible D gene is TRBD1 (6 bases). Germline assignment: CDR1 GTSNPN and CDR2 SVGIG (reference sequence). The V end lost 4 bases, the J end lost 0 bases, and 10 bases lay between the germline ends. The CDR3 contains 14 residues. The CDR3 DNA reads TGTGCCTGGAAGGGGGATCCCTCTGGAAACACCATATATTTT. Translated, it gives CAWKGDPSGNTIYF. Full variable domain (rest looked up from reference TRBV30 and TRBJ1-3): SQTIHQWPATLVQPVGSPLSLECTVEGTSNPNLYWYRQAAGRGLQLLFYSVGIGQISSEVPQNLSASRPQDRQFILSSKKLLLSDSGFYLCAWKGDPSGNTIYFGEGSWLTVV.

The chain joins TRBV5-6 to TRBJ1-2; D is ambiguous. Germline loops: CDR1 SGHDT, CDR2 YYEEEE. Trimming removed 3 bases at V and 9 bases at J, with 15 bases between. The CDR3 runs 13 residues. This CDR3 reads CASSSPYGNSYTF. CDR3 nucleotide sequence: TGTGCCAGCAGCTCGCCTTATGGGAACAGCTACACCTTC.

This chain uses TRBV6-6 with TRBJ2-1; 11 bases match TRBD1. The CDR3 contains 16 residues. J gave up 4 bases and V 6 bases, and 8 bases lay outside the gene matches. Germline CDR1 and CDR2: MNHNY and SVGAGI (reference sequence). In DNA, the CDR3 is TGTGCCAGCAGGAACCATGGACAGGGGGCTTACAATGAGCAGTTCTTC. Residues: CASRNHGQGAYNEQFF.

The J gene is TRBJ1-2, the V gene TRBV30, with D maybe TRBD1 (6 bases). V lost 2 bases and J lost 4, with 11 bases in between. This CDR3 spans 13 amino acids. Germline CDR1 is GTSNPN and CDR2 is SVGIG (reference sequence). CDR3 DNA sequence: TGTGCCTGGAGTTCGGGGGGGGCCTATGGCTACACCTTC. This encodes CAWSSGGAYGYTF.

This clone was counted a single time. The rearrangement links TRBV7-2 to TRBJ1-4; unclear D gene. CDR1 and CDR2 from the germline V gene are SGHTA and FQGNSA. This CDR3 has 13 residues. The germline V and J ends were trimmed by 2 bases and 2 bases, with 3 bases remaining between them. CDR3 sequence: CASSLNTNEKLFF. The CDR3, as DNA: TGTGCCAGCAGCTTAAACACTAATGAAAAACTGTTTTTT. Together with reference TRBV7-2 and TRBJ1-4, the CDR3 gives the full variable domain: GAGVSQSPSNKVTEKGKDVELRCDPISGHTALYWYRQSLGQGLEFLIYFQGNSAPDKSGLPSDRFSAERTGGSVSTLTIQRTQQEDSAVYLCASSLNTNEKLFFGSGTQLSVL.

This clone appeared a few times. This rearrangement joins TRBV19 to TRBJ1-3; D is perhaps TRBD1 (5 bases). The germline V and J ends were trimmed by 5 bases and 0 bases, with 14 bases remaining between them. The CDR3 contains 16 residues. CDR1 is LNHDA and CDR2 is SQIVND in the germline V gene (reference sequence). CDR3 amino acids: CASSYSGQNSGNTIYF. The CDR3 DNA is TGTGCCAGTAGTTACTCCGGACAAAACTCTGGAAACACCATATATTTT.

The chain recombines TRBV14 with TRBJ1-4; the match to TRBD1 covers 8 bases. Germline V gene lookup returns CDR1 SGHDN and CDR2 FVKESK. The CDR3 totals 17 residues. J was trimmed by 4 bases and V by 3 bases; bases with no gene match: 10. The CDR3, as DNA: TGTGCCAGCAGCCAGGACTACAGGGGGAAGGTTAATGAAAAACTGTTTTTT. Translating gives CASSQDYRGKVNEKLFF.

This sequence joins TRBV30 and TRBJ2-1, with D possibly TRBD2 on 5 matching bases. CDR3 length: 14 amino acids. Deletions cut 2 bases from V and 4 bases from J, with 12 bases between. In germline, CDR1 is GTSNPN, CDR2 SVGIG (reference sequence). The CDR3 DNA reads as TGTGCCTGGAGTAAGGGAACTAGATACAATGAGCAGTTCTTC. Translating it yields CAWSKGTRYNEQFF.

The chain uses TRBV29-1 and TRBJ2-3, with D unresolved. V lost 4 bases and J lost 0, with 17 bases in between. Per the germline V gene, CDR1 is SQVTM and CDR2 is ANQGSEA. This CDR3 region has 16 residues. For the CDR3, the DNA is TGCAGCGTTGTTAGCCCCAGGTCCGGAAGCACAGATACGCAGTATTTT. Translation gives CSVVSPRSGSTDTQYF.

This clone was seen once. The chain carries TRBV7-3 and TRBJ2-2, with D unresolved. The V end lost 5 bases, the J end lost 2 bases, and 3 bases lay between the germline ends. Germline lookup yields CDR1 SGHTA and CDR2 FQGTGA. This CDR3 has 12 residues. The CDR3 DNA reads as TGTGCCAGCAGCCTTAACACCGGGGAGCTGTTTTTT. This sequence encodes CASSLNTGELFF. The full variable domain, with the rest looked up from reference TRBV7-3 and TRBJ2-2, is GAGVSQTPSNKVTEKGKYVELRCDPISGHTALYWYRQSLGQGPEFLIYFQGTGAADDSGLPNDRFFAVRPEGSVSTLKIQRTERGDSAVYLCASSLNTGELFFGEGSRLTVL.

This chain links TRBV5-1 with TRBJ2-1, with D tentatively TRBD1 (5 bases). This CDR3 spans 15 amino acids. Trimming shortened V by 0 bases and J by 1 base, and 8 bases separated the two germline ends. Germline V gene data show CDR1 as SGHRS and CDR2 as YFSETQ. CDR3 amino acids: CASSLGTGSYNEQFF. Written as DNA, the CDR3 is TGCGCCAGCAGCTTGGGAACAGGTTCCTACAATGAGCAGTTCTTC.

The V call is TRBV10-2, the J call TRBJ2-7; D unclear. The CDR3 has 11 amino acids. Trimming removed 2 bases at V and 5 bases at J, with 4 bases between. CDR1 and CDR2 from the germline V gene are WSHSY and SAAADI. The CDR3 sequence is CASSERDEQYF. DNA of the CDR3: TGCGCCAGCAGTGAGAGGGACGAGCAGTACTTC.

The rearrangement links TRBV30 to TRBJ2-5, with D maybe TRBD2 (5 bases). V dropped 3 bases and J dropped 2 bases, with 7 bases sitting between them. The CDR3 has 12 amino acids. Per germline, CDR1 GTSNPN and CDR2 SVGIG (reference sequence). The CDR3 DNA reads as TGTGCCTGGAGGGCGGGTCAAGAGACCCAGTACTTC. Its translation is CAWRAGQETQYF.

V gene TRBV6-5 combines with J gene TRBJ2-5; 8 nucleotides line up with TRBD1. V lost 6 bases, J lost 6 bases, and 6 bases stayed unmatched. The germline CDR1 and CDR2 sequences are MNHEY and SVGAGI. CDR3 size: 13 residues. CDR3 nucleotides: TGTGCCAGCAGCGCGGGACAGGAGCAGACCCAGTACTTC. It translates to CASSAGQEQTQYF.

The chain has TRBV28 and TRBJ2-3; D is uncertain. The CDR3 totals 13 residues. Germline CDR1 and CDR2: MDHEN and SYDVKM. Trimming took off 3 bases at V and 1 base at J, with 5 bases between the two ends. This CDR3 reads CASSFRRTDTQYF. CDR3 in DNA: TGTGCCAGCAGTTTCCGGCGCACAGATACGCAGTATTTT.

The V call is TRBV6-5, the J call TRBJ2-3; TRBD2 matches 11 bases. V trimming: 4 bases; J trimming: 1 base; junction bases outside the gene matches: 4. This CDR3 is 16 amino acids long. Looked up from germline, CDR1 is MNHEY and CDR2 is SVGAGI. The CDR3 here is CASSFGTSGRTDTQYF. The CDR3 nucleotides read TGTGCCAGCAGTTTTGGGACTAGCGGCCGCACAGATACGCAGTATTTT.

This chain joins TRBV6-8 and TRBJ2-3; D is unresolved. The CDR3 has 14 amino acids. V dropped 4 bases and J dropped 1 base, with 9 bases sitting between them. Per the germline V gene, CDR1 is MNHGY and CDR2 is SAAAGT. Here the CDR3 DNA reads TGTGCCAGCAGTTTTCAACCTGGCACAGATACGCAGTATTTT. This gives the protein CASSFQPGTDTQYF.

J is TRBJ1-1 and V is TRBV6-1, with D perhaps TRBD1 (6 bases). Trimming removed 6 bases from V and 3 bases from J, with 11 bases in between. Per germline, CDR1 MNHNS and CDR2 SASEGT. This CDR3 is 13 amino acids long. The chain's CDR3 is CASSAAGDTEAFF. CDR3 sequence (DNA): TGTGCCAGCAGCGCGGCAGGGGACACTGAAGCTTTCTTT.

The chain links TRBV2 to TRBJ1-4; D remains ambiguous. Trimming stripped 1 base from V and 9 bases from J, with 9 bases between. Looked up from germline, CDR1 is SNHLY and CDR2 is FYNNEI. The CDR3 is made up of 13 amino acids. The CDR3 DNA follows: TGTGCCAGCAGTGAAGAGGCAGGAAAAAAACTGTTTTTT. The encoded protein is CASSEEAGKKLFF.